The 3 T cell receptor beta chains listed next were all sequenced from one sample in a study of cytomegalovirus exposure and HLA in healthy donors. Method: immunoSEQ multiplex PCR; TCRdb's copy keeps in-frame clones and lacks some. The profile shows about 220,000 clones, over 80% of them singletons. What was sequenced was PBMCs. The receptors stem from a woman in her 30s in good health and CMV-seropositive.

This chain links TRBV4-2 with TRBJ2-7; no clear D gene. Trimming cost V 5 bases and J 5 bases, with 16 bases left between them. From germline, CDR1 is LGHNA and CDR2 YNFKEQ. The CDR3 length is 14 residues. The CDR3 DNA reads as TGTGCCAGCAGCGTTAGTAGGGCTTTCGACGAGCAGTACTTC. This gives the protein CASSVSRAFDEQYF.

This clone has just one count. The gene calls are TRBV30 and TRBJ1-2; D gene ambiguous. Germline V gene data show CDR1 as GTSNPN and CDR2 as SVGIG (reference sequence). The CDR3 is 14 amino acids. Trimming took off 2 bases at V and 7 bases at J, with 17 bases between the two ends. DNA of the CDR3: TGTGCCTGGAGTTGGGAAGGAGGGAGTGGTGGCTACACCTTC. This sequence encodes CAWSWEGGSGGYTF.

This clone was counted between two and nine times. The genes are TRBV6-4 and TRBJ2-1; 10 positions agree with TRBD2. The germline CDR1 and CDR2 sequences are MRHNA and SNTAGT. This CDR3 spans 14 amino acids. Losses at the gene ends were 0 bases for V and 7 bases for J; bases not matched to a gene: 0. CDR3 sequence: CASSDSTSGNEQFF. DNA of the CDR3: TGTGCCAGCAGTGACTCGACTAGCGGGAATGAGCAGTTCTTC.